The TCR beta chain described here comes from a study of T cells after yellow fever vaccination. Study-wide points: In FACS-sorted repertoires, abundant clonotypes from the bulk population could appear as contaminants. Peak timing came faster in the weaker secondary response, day 5 versus 15.

This clonotype was observed a few times. Its specificity is not known. TCRdb ran MiXCR on the 5' RACE reads and lists one entry per CDR3 protein. The repertoire holds 450,000 to 650,000 distinct CDR3 sequences, with about a fifth as singletons. The trim removed 5 bases at V and 1 base at J, leaving 6 bases unmatched. The CDR3 consists of 16 residues. CDR1 SQVTM and CDR2 ANQGSEA come from the germline V gene. The specimen comprised PBMCs, sampled approximately 22 days after the first yellow fever vaccination. The receptor was isolated from a man younger than 35 who received the YFV17D yellow fever vaccine. The chain employs TRBV29-1 and TRBJ2-2; 11 bases fit TRBD2. DNA of the CDR3: TGCAGCGTTCACGCTCTAGCGGGGGGGAACACCGGGGAGCTGTTTTTT. Its protein product is CSVHALAGGNTGELFF.